The rows below give T cell receptor beta chains drawn from one sample of a study of shared clonotypes between healthy human individuals. Profiled with immunoSEQ multiplex PCR; TCRdb holds only in-frame clones, not every one. The sample lists about 1 million clones, around 74% seen once, with roughly 1.4% in the top ten. The sequenced sample consisted of memory CD4+ T cells sorted from blood. Source of these receptors: a man between 18 and 35 years old in good health. Each CDR3 is given with its conserved first and last residue. D genes are given only for firm matches.

d_call cdr3_length j_call v_call cdr3_aa
. 14 TRBJ2-3 TRBV2 CASSPTSSTDTQYF
. 12 TRBJ2-7 TRBV7-3 CASSLTRGEQYF
. 16 TRBJ1-5 TRBV6-1 CASSEAAWERNQPQHF
. 14 TRBJ2-3 TRBV9 CASTVRSGTDTQYF
. 14 TRBJ2-5 TRBV5-1 CASSLRTAQETQYF
. 17 TRBJ2-6 TRBV28 CASSLAGTVSGANVLTF
TRBD1 15 TRBJ1-5 TRBV19 CASNPSGQGRQPQHF
. 15 TRBJ2-5 TRBV11-3 CASSLDRRAEGTQYF
. 16 TRBJ2-7 TRBV19 CASSIDSRVLTWEQYF
. 16 TRBJ2-3 TRBV5-6 CASSRRTGASTDTQYF
TRBD2 13 TRBJ2-7 TRBV18 CASSLGLADEQYF
. 15 TRBJ2-1 TRBV11-2 CASSLGQAPYNEQFF
TRBD1 15 TRBJ1-1 TRBV28 CASFAGTGESTEAFF
. 14 TRBJ2-5 TRBV5-4 CASSLDRTRETQYF
. 14 TRBJ2-7 TRBV11-2 CASVGQLTSYEQYF
. 13 TRBJ2-7 TRBV29-1 CSVLQGGTYEQYF
TRBD2 15 TRBJ2-7 TRBV27 CASSLSWLAAYEQYF
TRBD1 14 TRBJ1-2 TRBV28 CASSLSGQHYGYTF
. 16 TRBJ2-3 TRBV27 CASSSTLATRTDTQYF
TRBD2 15 TRBJ2-2 TRBV7-2 CASSLGGTRSGELFF
. 14 TRBJ1-3 TRBV9 CASSVGSEGNTIYF
. 14 TRBJ1-5 TRBV29-1 CSASVGGDHQPQHF
TRBD1 15 TRBJ1-4 TRBV19 CASSGLDRVYEKLFF
TRBD1 15 TRBJ1-1 TRBV30 CAWSATTGGGTEAFF
TRBD2 12 TRBJ2-7 TRBV5-6 CASTGGGYEQYF
TRBD1 13 TRBJ1-2 TRBV30 CAWDDREPYGYTF
. 17 TRBJ1-3 TRBV10-3 CAISESSWQGPGNTIYF
TRBD1 11 TRBJ2-5 TRBV15 CATRTGETQYF